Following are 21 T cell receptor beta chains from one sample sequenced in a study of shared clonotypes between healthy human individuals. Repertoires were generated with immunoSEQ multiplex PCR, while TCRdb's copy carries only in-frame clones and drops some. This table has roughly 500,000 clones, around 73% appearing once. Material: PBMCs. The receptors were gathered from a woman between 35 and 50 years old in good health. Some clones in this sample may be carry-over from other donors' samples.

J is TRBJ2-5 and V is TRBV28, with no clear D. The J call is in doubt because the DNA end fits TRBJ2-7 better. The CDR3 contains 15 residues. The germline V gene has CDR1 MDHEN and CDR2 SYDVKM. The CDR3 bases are TGTGCCAGCAGTCGGATGGGCCAGCATCCCTACGAGCAGTACTTC. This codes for CASSRMGQHPYEQYF.

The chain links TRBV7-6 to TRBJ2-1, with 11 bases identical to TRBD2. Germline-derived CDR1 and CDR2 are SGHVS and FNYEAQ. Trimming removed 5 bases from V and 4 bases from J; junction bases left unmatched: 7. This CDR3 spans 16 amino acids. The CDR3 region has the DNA TGTGCCAGCAGCCAAAGGACTAGCGGGCCTTACAATGAGCAGTTCTTC. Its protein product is CASSQRTSGPYNEQFF.

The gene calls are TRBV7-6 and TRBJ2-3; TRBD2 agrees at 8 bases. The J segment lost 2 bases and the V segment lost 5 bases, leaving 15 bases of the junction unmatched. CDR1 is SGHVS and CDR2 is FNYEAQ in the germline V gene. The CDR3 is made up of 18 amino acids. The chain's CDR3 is CASSNTLRLARDTDTQYF. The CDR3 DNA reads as TGTGCCAGCAGCAACACGCTTAGACTAGCGAGGGACACAGATACGCAGTATTTT.

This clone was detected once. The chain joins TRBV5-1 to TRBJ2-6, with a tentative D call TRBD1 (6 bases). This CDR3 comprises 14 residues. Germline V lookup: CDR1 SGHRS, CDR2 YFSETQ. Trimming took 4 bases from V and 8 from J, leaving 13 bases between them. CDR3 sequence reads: CASSMDRWTNVLTF. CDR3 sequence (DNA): TGCGCCAGCAGCATGGACAGATGGACCAACGTCCTGACTTTC.

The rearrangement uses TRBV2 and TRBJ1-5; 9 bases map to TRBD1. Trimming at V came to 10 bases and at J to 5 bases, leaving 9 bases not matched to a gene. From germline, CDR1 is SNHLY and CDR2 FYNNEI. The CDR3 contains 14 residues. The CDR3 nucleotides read TGTGCCACCTCCTTGGGACAGGGAGATCAGCCCCAGCATTTT. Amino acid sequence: CATSLGQGDQPQHF.

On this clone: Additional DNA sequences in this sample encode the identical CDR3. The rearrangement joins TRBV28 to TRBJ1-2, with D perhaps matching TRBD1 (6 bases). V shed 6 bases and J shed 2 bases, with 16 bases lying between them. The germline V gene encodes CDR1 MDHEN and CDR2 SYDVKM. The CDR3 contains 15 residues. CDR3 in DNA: TGTGCCAGCAGCTTAGTCCAGGGGTCGAACTATGGCTACACCTTC. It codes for CASSLVQGSNYGYTF.

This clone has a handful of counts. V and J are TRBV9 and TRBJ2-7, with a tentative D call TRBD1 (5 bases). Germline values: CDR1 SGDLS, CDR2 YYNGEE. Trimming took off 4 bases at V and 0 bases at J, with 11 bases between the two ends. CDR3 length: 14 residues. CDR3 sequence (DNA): TGTGCCAGCAGCCCACGACAGAGCTCCTACGAGCAGTACTTC. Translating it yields CASSPRQSSYEQYF.

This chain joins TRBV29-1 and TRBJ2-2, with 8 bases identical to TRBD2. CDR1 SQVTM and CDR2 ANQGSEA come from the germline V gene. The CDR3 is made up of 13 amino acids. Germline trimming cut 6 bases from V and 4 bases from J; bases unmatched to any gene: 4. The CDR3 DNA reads TGCAGCGTCGCCGGGGGGGGCACCGGGGAGCTGTTTTTT. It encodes CSVAGGGTGELFF.

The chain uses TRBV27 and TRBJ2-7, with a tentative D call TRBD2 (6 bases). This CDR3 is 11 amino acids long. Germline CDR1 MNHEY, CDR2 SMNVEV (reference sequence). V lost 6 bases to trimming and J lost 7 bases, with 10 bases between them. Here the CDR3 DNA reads TGTGCCAGCAGCCATGCGGGGGAGCAGTACTTC. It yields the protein CASSHAGEQYF.

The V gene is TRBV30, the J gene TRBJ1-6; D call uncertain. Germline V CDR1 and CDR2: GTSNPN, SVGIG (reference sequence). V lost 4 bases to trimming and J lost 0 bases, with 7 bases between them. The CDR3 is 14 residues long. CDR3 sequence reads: CAWIGSSYNSPLHF. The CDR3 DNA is TGTGCCTGGATTGGGAGCTCCTATAATTCACCCCTCCACTTT.

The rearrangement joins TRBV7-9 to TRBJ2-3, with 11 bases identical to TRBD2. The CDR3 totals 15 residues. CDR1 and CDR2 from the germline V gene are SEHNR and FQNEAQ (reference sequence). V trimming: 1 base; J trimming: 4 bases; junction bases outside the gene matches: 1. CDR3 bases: TGTGCCAGCAGCTTAGAACTAGCGGGAGCAGATACGCAGTATTTT. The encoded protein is CASSLELAGADTQYF.

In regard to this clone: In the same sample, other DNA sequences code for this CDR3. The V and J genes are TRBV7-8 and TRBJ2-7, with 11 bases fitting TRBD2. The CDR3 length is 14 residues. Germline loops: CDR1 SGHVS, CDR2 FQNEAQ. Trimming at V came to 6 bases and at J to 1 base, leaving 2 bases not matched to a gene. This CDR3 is CASSLAGGSYEQYF. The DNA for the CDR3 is TGTGCCAGCAGTCTAGCGGGAGGATCCTACGAGCAGTACTTC.

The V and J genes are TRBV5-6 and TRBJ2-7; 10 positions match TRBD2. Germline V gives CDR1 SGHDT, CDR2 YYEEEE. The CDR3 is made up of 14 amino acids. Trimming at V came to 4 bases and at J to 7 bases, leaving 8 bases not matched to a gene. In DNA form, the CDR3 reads TGTGCCAGCAGCCTCAGTCTAGCGGGAGCGGAGCAGTACTTC. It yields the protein CASSLSLAGAEQYF. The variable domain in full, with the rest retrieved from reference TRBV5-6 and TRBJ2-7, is DAGVTQSPTHLIKTRGQQVTLRCSPKSGHDTVSWYQQALGQGPQFIFQYYEEEERQRGNFPDRFSGHQFPNYSSELNVNALLLGDSALYLCASSLSLAGAEQYFGPGTRLTVT.

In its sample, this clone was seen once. CDR3 sequence (DNA): TGTGCCACCAGCAGAGATCGTGGGAGGGCCATAGATACGCAGTATTTT. It translates to CATSRDRGRAIDTQYF. The V and J genes are TRBV15 and TRBJ2-3, with 7 positions matching TRBD2. CDR1 is LNHNV, CDR2 YYDKDF, per germline (reference sequence). After removal of 0 bases from V and 5 bases from J, the junction contained 8 bases not matched to a gene. The CDR3 runs 16 residues.

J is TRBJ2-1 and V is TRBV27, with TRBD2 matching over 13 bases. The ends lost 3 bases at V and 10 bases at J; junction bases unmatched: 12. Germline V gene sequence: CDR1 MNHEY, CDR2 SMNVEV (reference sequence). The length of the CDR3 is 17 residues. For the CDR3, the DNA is TGTGCCAGCAGTTTTCTTGGCGGACTAGCGGGAGAAGAAGAGCAGTTCTTC. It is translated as CASSFLGGLAGEEEQFF.

The CDR3 reads CASTLGFQLAGGSNTGELFF. The CDR3 DNA follows: TGTGCCAGCACCCTGGGGTTTCAACTAGCGGGAGGCTCTAACACCGGGGAGCTGTTTTTT. The chain joins TRBV28 to TRBJ2-2; TRBD2 matches 12 bases. With V trimmed by 7 bases and J by 2 bases, 17 bases remained unmatched. The germline V gene encodes CDR1 MDHEN and CDR2 SYDVKM. This CDR3 has 20 residues.

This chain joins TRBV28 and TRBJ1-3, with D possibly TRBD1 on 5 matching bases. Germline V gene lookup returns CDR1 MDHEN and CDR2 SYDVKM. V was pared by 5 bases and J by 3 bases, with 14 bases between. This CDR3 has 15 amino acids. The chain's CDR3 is CASSTRDSGGNTIYF. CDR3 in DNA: TGTGCCAGCAGTACCAGGGACTCAGGTGGAAACACCATATATTTT.

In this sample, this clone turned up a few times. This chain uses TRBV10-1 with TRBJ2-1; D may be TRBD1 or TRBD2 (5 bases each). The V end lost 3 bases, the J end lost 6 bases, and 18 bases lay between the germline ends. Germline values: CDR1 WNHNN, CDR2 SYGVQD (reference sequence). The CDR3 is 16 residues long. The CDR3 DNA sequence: TGCGCCAGCAGTGATCGTTCGAGGGGATCTAGCAATGAGCAGTTCTTC. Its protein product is CASSDRSRGSSNEQFF.

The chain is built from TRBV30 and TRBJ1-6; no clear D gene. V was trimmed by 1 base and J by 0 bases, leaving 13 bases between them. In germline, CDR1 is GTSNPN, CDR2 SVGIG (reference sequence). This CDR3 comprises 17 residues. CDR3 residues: CAWSGGLLSSYNSPLHF. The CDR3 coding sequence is TGTGCCTGGAGTGGAGGACTCCTGAGCTCCTATAATTCACCCCTCCACTTT.

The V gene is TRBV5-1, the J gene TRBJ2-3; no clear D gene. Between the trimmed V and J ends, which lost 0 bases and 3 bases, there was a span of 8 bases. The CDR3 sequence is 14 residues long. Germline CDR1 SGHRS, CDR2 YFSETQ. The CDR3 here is CASSLALETDTQYF. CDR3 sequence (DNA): TGCGCCAGCAGCTTGGCCCTAGAGACAGATACGCAGTATTTT.

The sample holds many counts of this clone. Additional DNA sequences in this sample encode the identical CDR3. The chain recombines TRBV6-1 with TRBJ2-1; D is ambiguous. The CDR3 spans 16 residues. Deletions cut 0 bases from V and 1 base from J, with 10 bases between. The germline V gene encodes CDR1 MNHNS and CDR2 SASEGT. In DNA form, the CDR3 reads TGTGCCAGCAGTGAAGCGTCGGGCGGTTCCTACAATGAGCAGTTCTTC. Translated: CASSEASGGSYNEQFF.